The 5 T cell receptor beta chains reported below all come from one sample, sequenced in a study of low-dose radiotherapy and immunotherapy resistance in tumors. With TRAV- and TRBV-specific primers, first-strand cDNA was made, covering the alpha and beta chains. TCR amplification ran approximately 22 PCR cycles using constant-region and V-primer adapter primers. TCRdb redid the calling of the reads with MiXCR, one entry per CDR3 protein. The sample lists under 20,000 distinct CDR3 sequences; approximately 79% were seen once. The origin of the receptors is a human donor with advanced metastatic prostate, ovarian, gallbladder or colorectal cancer (not recorded which). This table probably holds off-target reads from a library built for another chain.

The CDR3 region has the DNA TGTGCCAGCAGCTTAGGGCAGGGGGCTTACAATGAGCAGTTCTTC. Protein product: CASSLGQGAYNEQFF. V usage is TRBV7-8 and J usage is TRBJ2-1; TRBD1 agrees at 8 bases. V was clipped by 1 base and J by 4 bases; unmatched bases: 3. The CDR3 length is 15 residues. The V gene's germline CDR1 is SGHVS and CDR2 FQNEAQ. Full variable domain (missing parts from reference TRBV7-8 and TRBJ2-1): GAGVSQSPRYKVAKRGQDVALRCDPISGHVSLFWYQQALGQGPEFLTYFQNEAQLDKSGLPSDRFFAERPEGSVSTLKIQRTQQEDSAVYLCASSLGQGAYNEQFFGPGTRLTVL.

This sequence joins TRBV2 and TRBJ2-7; the match to TRBD2 covers 11 bases. CDR1 is SNHLY and CDR2 is FYNNEI in the germline V gene. The CDR3 runs 17 residues. V shed 2 bases, J shed 0 bases, and the junction held 6 bases outside the gene matches. The CDR3 DNA follows: TGTGCCAGCAGTGAACGGCTAGCGGGGGGCACCTCCTACGAGCAGTACTTC. Its translation: CASSERLAGGTSYEQYF.

The V gene is TRBV11-2, the J gene TRBJ2-2; 7 positions match TRBD2. There are 16 residues in the CDR3. J gave up 3 bases and V 5 bases, and 9 bases lay outside the gene matches. Per germline, CDR1 SGHAT and CDR2 FQNNGV. CDR3 loop: CASSPTDRGDTGELFF. DNA for the CDR3: TGTGCCAGCAGCCCTACGGACCGGGGGGACACCGGGGAGCTGTTTTTT.

The chain carries TRBV6-8 and TRBJ1-2, with 7 nucleotides matching TRBD1. Looked up from germline, CDR1 is MNHGY and CDR2 is SAAAGT. CDR3 size: 13 residues. V was clipped by 5 bases and J by 5 bases; unmatched bases: 5. CDR3 amino acids: CASSPIQGYGYTF. In DNA form, the CDR3 reads TGTGCCAGCAGTCCGATACAGGGGTATGGCTACACCTTC.

This rearrangement joins TRBV9 to TRBJ2-2; maybe TRBD2 (6 bases). Per germline, CDR1 SGDLS and CDR2 YYNGEE. The CDR3 runs 15 residues. Trimming removed 4 bases from V and 6 bases from J, with 16 bases in between. For the CDR3, the DNA is TGTGCCAGCAGCCCCCCCGCGGGGCGACCCGGGGAGCTGTTTTTT. Translation gives CASSPPAGRPGELFF. Filled out from reference TRBV9 and TRBJ2-2, the complete variable domain reads DSGVTQTPKHLITATGQRVTLRCSPRSGDLSVYWYQQSLDQGLQFLIQYYNGEERAKGNILERFSAQQFPDLHSELNLSSLELGDSALYFCASSPPAGRPGELFFGEGSRLTVL.